One and the same sample provided the 30 T cell receptor beta chains below, sequenced in a study of blood T cell repertoires in COVID-19. Only in-frame clones appear in the TCRdb table, and some are missing; sequencing was by immunoSEQ multiplex PCR. In the table there are hundreds of thousands of clones, about 88% of which are singletons. The specimen was peripheral blood. The source is a young man with COVID-19, enrolled during active disease.

The rearrangement joins TRBV2 to TRBJ1-1, with 9 nucleotides matching TRBD1. This CDR3 contains 14 residues. Per germline, CDR1 SNHLY and CDR2 FYNNEI. The trim removed 7 bases at V and 1 base at J, leaving 4 bases unmatched. The CDR3 here is CASIKGQGNTEAFF. DNA for the CDR3: TGTGCCAGCATCAAGGGACAGGGGAACACTGAAGCTTTCTTT. The variable domain in full, completed from reference TRBV2 and TRBJ1-1, reads EPEVTQTPSHQVTQMGQEVILRCVPISNHLYFYWYRQILGQKVEFLVSFYNNEISEKSEIFDDQFSVERPDGSNFTLKIRSTKLEDSAMYFCASIKGQGNTEAFFGQGTRLTVV.

The chain couples TRBV5-1 to TRBJ2-3; 7 bases line up with TRBD2. The CDR3 covers 15 residues. V lost 0 bases to trimming and J lost 0 bases; unmatched junction nucleotides: 1. Per germline, CDR1 SGHRS and CDR2 YFSETQ. CDR3 bases: TGCGCCAGCAGCTTGGGCGGGGGAAGCACAGATACGCAGTATTTT. Amino acids: CASSLGGGSTDTQYF.

This clone showed up just once. This chain joins TRBV29-1 and TRBJ2-7; TRBD1 matches 9 bases. Trimming cost V 8 bases and J 5 bases; bases outside gene matches: 13. Germline CDR1 SQVTM, CDR2 ANQGSEA. The CDR3 is made up of 14 amino acids. The CDR3: CSISHRDRVHEQYF. As DNA, the CDR3 is TGCAGCATCTCGCACCGGGACAGGGTCCACGAGCAGTACTTC.

The gene calls are TRBV9 and TRBJ1-3; D unclear. The germline CDR1 and CDR2 sequences are SGDLS and YYNGEE. V was clipped by 1 base and J by 0 bases, with 11 bases between them. This CDR3 spans 16 amino acids. The CDR3 nucleotides read TGTGCCAGCAGCGTAACGAACAGTTTCTCTGGAAACACCATATATTTT. Translation gives CASSVTNSFSGNTIYF.

The rearrangement joins TRBV4-2 to TRBJ1-4, with TRBD1 as a possible D gene (6 bases). CDR1 and CDR2 from the germline V gene are LGHNA and YNFKEQ. This CDR3 is 17 amino acids long. The V end was cut by 0 bases, the J end by 4 bases, with 15 bases between. DNA of the CDR3: TGTGCCAGCAGCCAAGAGGAGGACAGCACGAGTAATGAAAAACTGTTTTTT. This codes for CASSQEEDSTSNEKLFF.

The chain carries TRBV7-7 and TRBJ2-5, with a weak D call TRBD1 (6 bases). Germline V gene data show CDR1 as SSHAT and CDR2 as FNYEAQ (reference sequence). The CDR3 loop spans 16 amino acids. V was pared by 5 bases and J by 4 bases, with 20 bases between. CDR3 nucleotide sequence: TGTGCCAGCAGCCCATTGTTCGTGGGGGCAGGAGAGACCCAGTACTTC. It encodes CASSPLFVGAGETQYF.

V usage is TRBV7-9 and J usage is TRBJ2-5; D is perhaps TRBD2 (5 bases). The V end lost 6 bases, the J end lost 2 bases, and 10 bases lay between the germline ends. Germline V CDR1 and CDR2: SEHNR, FQNEAQ (reference sequence). This CDR3 spans 13 amino acids. CDR3 region: CASSPTRQETQYF. DNA for the CDR3: TGTGCCAGCAGTCCCACTAGACAAGAGACCCAGTACTTC.

The chain couples TRBV5-6 to TRBJ2-1, with 8 positions matching TRBD1. The CDR3 totals 16 residues. CDR1 SGHDT and CDR2 YYEEEE come from the germline V gene. J lost 1 base, V lost 6 bases, and 9 bases had no gene match. The CDR3, as DNA: TGTGCCAGCATCTGGACAGGGAGATCTTCCTACAATGAGCAGTTCTTC. It yields the protein CASIWTGRSSYNEQFF.

This sequence joins TRBV2 and TRBJ1-2; the D is unclear. Germline CDR1 is SNHLY and CDR2 is FYNNEI. V was trimmed by 8 bases and J by 2 bases, leaving 9 bases between them. CDR3 length equals 12 residues. CDR3 sequence (DNA): TGTGCCAGCGAGGGCGAGAACTATGGCTACACCTTC. Its translation is CASEGENYGYTF.

This chain links TRBV7-2 with TRBJ1-1; 8 bases are a match to TRBD1. The CDR3 is made up of 14 amino acids. CDR1 is SGHTA and CDR2 is FQGNSA in the germline V gene. The V gene end was trimmed by 6 bases and the J gene end by 4 bases; junction bases not matched to a gene: 7. Here the CDR3 reads CASRIRGLGTEAFF. DNA of the CDR3: TGTGCCAGCAGGATCAGGGGGCTGGGCACTGAAGCTTTCTTT.

The chain links TRBV5-5 to TRBJ1-2; D is uncertain. The V end was cut by 0 bases, the J end by 11 bases, with 11 bases between. CDR1 is SGHKS and CDR2 is YYEKEE in the germline V gene (reference sequence). The CDR3 covers 12 residues. CDR3 protein: CASSLVQKQYTF. The CDR3 bases are TGTGCCAGCAGCTTGGTTCAGAAACAATACACCTTC.

The genes are TRBV30 and TRBJ2-5; 8 bases fit TRBD2. The CDR3 spans 14 residues. Germline V gene sequence: CDR1 GTSNPN, CDR2 SVGIG (reference sequence). V shed 5 bases, J shed 5 bases, and the junction held 10 bases outside the gene matches. The chain's CDR3 is CAWAISGNAETQYF. The CDR3 bases are TGTGCCTGGGCCATTAGCGGGAATGCTGAGACCCAGTACTTC.

V gene TRBV5-6 combines with J gene TRBJ1-1, with 7 bases identical to TRBD1. V shed 1 base, J shed 11 bases, and the junction held 5 bases outside the gene matches. This CDR3 has 12 residues. Looked up from germline, CDR1 is SGHDT and CDR2 is YYEEEE. The CDR3 sequence: CASSLMGQSAFF. CDR3 nucleotides: TGTGCCAGCAGCTTGATGGGACAGAGCGCTTTCTTT.

V and J are TRBV7-6 and TRBJ1-2, with 10 nucleotides matching TRBD1. This CDR3 contains 15 residues. Unmatched junction bases numbered 7, after V lost 5 bases and J lost 4 bases. The germline V gene has CDR1 SGHVS and CDR2 FNYEAQ. This CDR3 is CASSPGTGVGYGYTF. The CDR3 nucleotides are TGTGCCAGCAGCCCGGGGACAGGGGTCGGCTATGGCTACACCTTC.

The gene calls are TRBV19 and TRBJ2-3, with D unresolved. The CDR3 has 12 residues. Trimming took off 7 bases at V and 7 bases at J, with 12 bases between the two ends. Germline CDR1 and CDR2: LNHDA and SQIVND (reference sequence). In DNA, the CDR3 is TGTGCCAGTACCTCGAACAAGAATACGCAGTATTTT. Its translation is CASTSNKNTQYF.

The V gene is TRBV30, the J gene TRBJ1-6, with D maybe TRBD1 (5 bases). Trimming shortened V by 0 bases and J by 8 bases, and 14 bases separated the two germline ends. Germline CDR1 GTSNPN, CDR2 SVGIG (reference sequence). The CDR3 covers 15 residues. The CDR3 sequence: CAWSVPGRADSPLHF. DNA for the CDR3: TGTGCCTGGAGTGTACCTGGCAGGGCTGATTCACCCCTCCACTTT.

This chain joins TRBV5-1 and TRBJ2-5; D gene uncertain. CDR3 length equals 11 residues. Trimming cost V 2 bases and J 4 bases, with 3 bases left between them. Germline V gene lookup returns CDR1 SGHRS and CDR2 YFSETQ. CDR3 sequence (DNA): TGCGCCAGCAGCTTCTCAGAGACCCAGTACTTC. Its protein product is CASSFSETQYF.

The CDR3 region has the DNA TGTGCCAGCAGTTTGACAGGAAACAATCAGCCCCAGCATTTT. Amino acid sequence: CASSLTGNNQPQHF. This chain connects TRBV6-5 to TRBJ1-5; possibly TRBD1 for D (6 bases). The germline V gene encodes CDR1 MNHEY and CDR2 SVGAGI. V dropped 4 bases and J dropped 3 bases, with 10 bases sitting between them. This CDR3 spans 14 amino acids.

The J gene is TRBJ2-7, the V gene TRBV2; perhaps TRBD2 as D (6 bases). V gave up 7 bases and J gave up 7 bases, with 20 bases separating them. Germline V lookup: CDR1 SNHLY, CDR2 FYNNEI. The CDR3 sequence is 14 residues long. CDR3 amino acids: CASKSDGEEDEQYF. The CDR3 DNA reads TGTGCCAGCAAAAGTGACGGGGAGGAGGATGAGCAGTACTTC.

V gene TRBV20-1 combines with J gene TRBJ1-5; D is perhaps TRBD1 (5 bases). There are 18 residues in the CDR3. Germline V CDR1 and CDR2: DFQATT, SNEGSKA (reference sequence). The V gene lost 3 bases and the J gene lost 0 bases, with 21 bases spanning the gap. CDR3 coding DNA: TGCAGTGCTAGTACCGGGACGGCGGGACCCTATAGCAATCAGCCCCAGCATTTT. It translates to CSASTGTAGPYSNQPQHF.

The V call is TRBV5-1, the J call TRBJ2-7; 13 bases are a match to TRBD2. Unmatched junction bases numbered 7, after V lost 1 base and J lost 6 bases. Germline V lookup: CDR1 SGHRS, CDR2 YFSETQ. This CDR3 region has 16 residues. The CDR3 DNA is TGCGCCAGCAGCTTGACTAGCGGGAGGGTCCGCCCCGAGCAGTACTTC. Protein: CASSLTSGRVRPEQYF. Supplemented by reference TRBV5-1 and TRBJ2-7, the full variable domain reads KAGVTQTPRYLIKTRGQQVTLSCSPISGHRSVSWYQQTPGQGLQFLFEYFSETQRNKGNFPGRFSGRQFSNSRSEMNVSTLELGDSALYLCASSLTSGRVRPEQYFGPGTRLTVT.

The chain carries TRBV7-9 and TRBJ2-7; D perhaps matches TRBD1 (6 bases). The CDR3 contains 14 residues. Germline V gene data show CDR1 as SEHNR and CDR2 as FQNEAQ (reference sequence). Trimming cost V 4 bases and J 5 bases, with 15 bases left between them. CDR3 protein: CASSSQQGSDEQYF. The CDR3 DNA is TGTGCCAGCAGCTCTCAACAGGGTAGTGACGAGCAGTACTTC.

The chain has TRBV27 and TRBJ2-7; D is perhaps TRBD2 (6 bases). The germline V and J ends were trimmed by 2 bases and 4 bases, with 18 bases remaining between them. The CDR3 is 16 residues long. Germline assignment: CDR1 MNHEY and CDR2 SMNVEV (reference sequence). The CDR3 here is CASSLVSGPGVYEQYF. For the CDR3, the DNA is TGTGCCAGCAGTTTAGTCTCAGGCCCGGGGGTGTACGAGCAGTACTTC.

This clone was recorded once. J is TRBJ1-2 and V is TRBV27, with a possible D match to TRBD1 (5 bases). Per germline, CDR1 MNHEY and CDR2 SMNVEV (reference sequence). CDR3 length: 15 amino acids. V dropped 4 bases and J dropped 3 bases, with 15 bases sitting between them. DNA for the CDR3: TGTGCCAGCAGTTCCCGGCGCGGGGGGGACTATGGCTACACCTTC. Encoded protein: CASSSRRGGDYGYTF.

The chain uses TRBV2 and TRBJ1-6; 7 bases agree with TRBD1. The CDR3 runs 14 residues. After removal of 7 bases from V and 5 bases from J, the junction contained 5 bases not matched to a gene. Per the germline V gene, CDR1 is SNHLY and CDR2 is FYNNEI. The CDR3, as DNA: TGTGCCAGCACAATCGGGACAGATAATTCACCCCTCCACTTT. Amino acids: CASTIGTDNSPLHF. Looking up the rest from reference TRBV2 and TRBJ1-6 gives the full variable domain: EPEVTQTPSHQVTQMGQEVILRCVPISNHLYFYWYRQILGQKVEFLVSFYNNEISEKSEIFDDQFSVERPDGSNFTLKIRSTKLEDSAMYFCASTIGTDNSPLHFGNGTRLTVT.

This rearrangement joins TRBV7-3 to TRBJ1-6; D is uncertain. V was shortened by 5 bases and J by 4 bases, with 12 bases between the two germline ends. The CDR3 has 15 residues. The V gene's germline CDR1 is SGHTA and CDR2 FQGTGA. Written as DNA, the CDR3 is TGTGCCAGCAGCCATAGCGGGTCGTATAATTCACCCCTCCACTTT. This translates into CASSHSGSYNSPLHF.

The chain is built from TRBV11-2 and TRBJ2-1; 11 nucleotides line up with TRBD2. Per the germline V gene, CDR1 is SGHAT and CDR2 is FQNNGV. V was clipped by 5 bases and J by 3 bases; unmatched bases: 3. The CDR3 extends over 15 amino acids. The CDR3 DNA is TGTGCCAGCAGCACGGGACTAGCGGTCTACAATGAGCAGTTCTTC. Its protein product is CASSTGLAVYNEQFF.

This clone was found once. The chain combines TRBV13 with TRBJ2-2; the D is unclear. Germline V gene data show CDR1 as PRHDT and CDR2 as FYEKMQ (reference sequence). The CDR3 has 14 residues. V was pared by 2 bases and J by 5 bases, with 9 bases between. The CDR3: CASSLRPRTGELFF. Here the CDR3 DNA reads TGTGCCAGCAGCTTACGTCCGAGGACCGGGGAGCTGTTTTTT.

The gene calls are TRBV29-1 and TRBJ2-3, with TRBD1 identical over 8 bases. The CDR3 covers 13 residues. Germline lookup yields CDR1 SQVTM and CDR2 ANQGSEA. The junction had 7 bases not matched to a gene; V was cut back by 6 bases and J by 5 bases. As DNA, the CDR3 is TGCAGCGTCGCACAGGGGGGTGAAGATACGCAGTATTTT. Protein: CSVAQGGEDTQYF.

The chain links TRBV6-5 to TRBJ1-5; D is perhaps TRBD1 (6 bases). From germline, CDR1 is MNHEY and CDR2 SVGAGI. CDR3 length: 13 amino acids. V was cut by 8 bases and J by 5 bases, with 13 bases left in between. The CDR3 region has the DNA TGTGCCAGCCAGGGGCTACACCATCAGCCCCAGCATTTT. It encodes CASQGLHHQPQHF.